This TCR beta chain comes out of a study of blood T cell repertoires in COVID-19. Study at large: The analysed material was cDNA or gDNA that came from T cells, B-cell-depleted T cells, or PBMCs.

This clone was observed many times. In the source study's methods: The assay estimated nucleated cells by amplifying reference gene primers. The protocol was immunoSEQ multiplex PCR, while the TCRdb copy is restricted to in-frame clones and leaves out a portion. V, J and clone size derive from that table, while D and trimming were established from the DNA sequence. The sample holds about 240,000 clones, about 82% seen once. Trimming removed 5 bases at V and 8 bases at J, with 10 bases between. The CDR3 sequence is 12 residues long. The V gene's germline CDR1 is ENHRY and CDR2 SYGVKD. This TCR derives from a woman aged 55-70 years with active or convalescent COVID-19. The V and J genes are TRBV10-3 and TRBJ2-1; unclear D gene. Material: peripheral blood. The CDR3, as DNA: TGTGCCATCAGTCGACTCCCTTATGAGCAGTTCTTC. This translates into CAISRLPYEQFF.